This TCR beta chain was captured by sequencing in a study of cytomegalovirus exposure and HLA in healthy donors. With 60 Vbeta and 13 Jbeta primers, the PCR was carried out. Generated by immunoSEQ multiplex PCR, the TCRdb table keeps only in-frame clones and is missing some. The data contain 90,000 to 150,000 clones, roughly four fifths of them singletons. The CDR3 has 16 residues. Germline assignment: CDR1 MNHEY and CDR2 SVGAGI. The V end was cut by 3 bases, the J end by 0 bases, with 14 bases between. General observations from the study: Being indistinguishable, some V segments were excluded, TRBV6-2 and TRBV6-3 among them. Cytomegalovirus status was reportedly diagnosed by the classifier with high specificity and sensitivity.

A note on this clone: The antigen is undetermined.

V gene TRBV6-5 combines with J gene TRBJ1-1; D is perhaps TRBD1 (5 bases). The sample taken for sequencing was PBMCs. The clonotype originates from a woman aged 40 to 49 in good health and CMV-seropositive. The CDR3 region is CASSYAGPPLNTEAFF. As DNA, the CDR3 is TGTGCCAGCAGTTATGCAGGGCCACCCCTGAACACTGAAGCTTTCTTT.